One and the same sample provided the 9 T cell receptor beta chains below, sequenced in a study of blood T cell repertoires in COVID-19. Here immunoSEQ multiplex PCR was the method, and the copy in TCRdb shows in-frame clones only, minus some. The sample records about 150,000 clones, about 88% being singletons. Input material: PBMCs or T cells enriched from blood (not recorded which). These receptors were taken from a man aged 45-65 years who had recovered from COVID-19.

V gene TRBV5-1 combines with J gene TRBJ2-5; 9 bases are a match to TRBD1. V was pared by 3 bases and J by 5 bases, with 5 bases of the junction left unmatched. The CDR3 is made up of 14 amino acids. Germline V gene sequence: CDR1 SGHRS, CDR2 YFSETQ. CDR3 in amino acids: CASSSGQGFETQYF. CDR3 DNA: TGCGCCAGCAGCTCGGGACAGGGATTCGAGACCCAGTACTTC.

The DNA for the CDR3 is TGTGCCAGCAGCTTAGAACAGAATCAGCCCCAGCATTTT. It encodes CASSLEQNQPQHF. The rearrangement uses TRBV7-2 and TRBJ1-5; D unresolved. Germline assignment: CDR1 SGHTA and CDR2 FQGNSA. CDR3 size: 13 residues. The V end lost 1 base, the J end lost 4 bases, and 5 bases lay between the germline ends.

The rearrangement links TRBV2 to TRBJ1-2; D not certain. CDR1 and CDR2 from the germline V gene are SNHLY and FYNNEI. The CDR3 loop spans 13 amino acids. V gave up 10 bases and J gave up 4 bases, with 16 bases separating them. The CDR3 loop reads CANSAELSYGYTF. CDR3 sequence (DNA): TGTGCCAACTCTGCCGAGCTTAGCTATGGCTACACCTTC. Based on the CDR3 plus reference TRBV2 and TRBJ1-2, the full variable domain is EPEVTQTPSHQVTQMGQEVILRCVPISNHLYFYWYRQILGQKVEFLVSFYNNEISEKSEIFDDQFSVERPDGSNFTLKIRSTKLEDSAMYFCANSAELSYGYTFGSGTRLTVV.

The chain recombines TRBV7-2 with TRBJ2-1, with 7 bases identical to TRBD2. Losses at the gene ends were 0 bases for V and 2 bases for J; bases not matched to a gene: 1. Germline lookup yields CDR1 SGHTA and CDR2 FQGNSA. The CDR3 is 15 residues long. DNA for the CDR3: TGTGCCAGCAGCTTAGCCGGGACTACCTACAATGAGCAGTTCTTC. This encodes CASSLAGTTYNEQFF.

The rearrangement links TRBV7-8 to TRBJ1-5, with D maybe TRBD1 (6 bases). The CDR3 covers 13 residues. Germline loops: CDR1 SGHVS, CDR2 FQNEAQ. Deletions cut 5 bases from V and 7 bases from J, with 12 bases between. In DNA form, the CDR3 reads TGTGCCAGCAGCCGACAGGTCGAGCAGCCCCAGCATTTT. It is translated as CASSRQVEQPQHF.

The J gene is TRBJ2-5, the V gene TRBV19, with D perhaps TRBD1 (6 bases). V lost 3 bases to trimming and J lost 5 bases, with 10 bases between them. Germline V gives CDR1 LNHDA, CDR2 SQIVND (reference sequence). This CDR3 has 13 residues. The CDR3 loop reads CASSIQGRETQYF. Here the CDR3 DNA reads TGTGCCAGTAGTATCCAGGGGCGGGAGACCCAGTACTTC.

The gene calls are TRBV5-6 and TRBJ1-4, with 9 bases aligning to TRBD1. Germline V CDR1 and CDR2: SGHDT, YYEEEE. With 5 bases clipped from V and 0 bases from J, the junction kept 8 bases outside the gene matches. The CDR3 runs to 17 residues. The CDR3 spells CASRPGDRAPTNEKLFF. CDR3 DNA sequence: TGTGCCAGCAGACCGGGGGACAGGGCCCCAACTAATGAAAAACTGTTTTTT.

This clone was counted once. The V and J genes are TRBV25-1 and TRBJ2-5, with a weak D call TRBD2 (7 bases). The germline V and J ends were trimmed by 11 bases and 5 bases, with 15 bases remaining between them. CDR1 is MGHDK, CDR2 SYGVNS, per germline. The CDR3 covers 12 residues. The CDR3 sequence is CASMGGGETQYF. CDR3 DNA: TGTGCCTCAATGGGGGGGGGCGAGACCCAGTACTTC.

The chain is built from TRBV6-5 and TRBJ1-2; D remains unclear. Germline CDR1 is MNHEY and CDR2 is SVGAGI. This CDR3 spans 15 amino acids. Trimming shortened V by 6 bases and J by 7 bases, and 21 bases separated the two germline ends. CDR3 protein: CASRSTGVDLRGYTF. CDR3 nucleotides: TGTGCCAGCAGGTCGACCGGGGTGGACTTGCGTGGCTACACCTTC.